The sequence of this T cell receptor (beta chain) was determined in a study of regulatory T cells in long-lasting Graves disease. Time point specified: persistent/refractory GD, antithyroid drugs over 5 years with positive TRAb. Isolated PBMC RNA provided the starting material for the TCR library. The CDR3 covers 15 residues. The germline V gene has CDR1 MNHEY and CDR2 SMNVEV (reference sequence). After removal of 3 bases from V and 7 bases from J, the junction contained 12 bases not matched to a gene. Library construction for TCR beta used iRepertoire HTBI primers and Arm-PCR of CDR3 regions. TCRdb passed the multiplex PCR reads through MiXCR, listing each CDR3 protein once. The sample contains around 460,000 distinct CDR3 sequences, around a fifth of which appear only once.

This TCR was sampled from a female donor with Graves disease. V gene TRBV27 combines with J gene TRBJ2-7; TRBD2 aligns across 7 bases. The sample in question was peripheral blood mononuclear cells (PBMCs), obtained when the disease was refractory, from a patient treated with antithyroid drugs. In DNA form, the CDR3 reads TGTGCCAGCAGTTTCTCCAGCGGGGCCTCTTGGGAGCAGTACTTC. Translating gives CASSFSSGASWEQYF.